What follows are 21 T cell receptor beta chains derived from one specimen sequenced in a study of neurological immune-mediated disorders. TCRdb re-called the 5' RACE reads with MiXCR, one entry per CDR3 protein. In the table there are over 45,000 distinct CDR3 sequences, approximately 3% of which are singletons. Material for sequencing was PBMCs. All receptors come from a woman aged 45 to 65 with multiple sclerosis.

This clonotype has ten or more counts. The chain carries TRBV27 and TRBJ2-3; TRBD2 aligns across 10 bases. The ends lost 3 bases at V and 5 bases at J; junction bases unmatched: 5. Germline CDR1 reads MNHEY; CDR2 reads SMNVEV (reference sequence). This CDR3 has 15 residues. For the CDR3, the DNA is TGTGCCAGCAGTTTCCCTAGCGGGAGTGAAGATACGCAGTATTTT. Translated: CASSFPSGSEDTQYF.

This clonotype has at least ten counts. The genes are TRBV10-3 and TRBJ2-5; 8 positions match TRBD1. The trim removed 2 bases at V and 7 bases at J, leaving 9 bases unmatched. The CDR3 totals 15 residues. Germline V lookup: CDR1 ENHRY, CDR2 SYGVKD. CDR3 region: CAISEPGQEGGTQYF. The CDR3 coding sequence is TGTGCCATCAGTGAGCCGGGACAGGAGGGAGGGACCCAGTACTTC.

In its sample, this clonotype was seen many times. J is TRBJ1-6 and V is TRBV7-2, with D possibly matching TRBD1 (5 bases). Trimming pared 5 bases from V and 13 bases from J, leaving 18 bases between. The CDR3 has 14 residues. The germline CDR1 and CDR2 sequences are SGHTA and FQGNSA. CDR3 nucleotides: TGTGCCAGCAGCGTTTCGTTCGGGGAGGGGCCCCTCCACTTT. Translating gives CASSVSFGEGPLHF.

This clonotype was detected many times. The CDR3 DNA is TGCAGTGCTCCGGGACTAGCGGGAGCGGGGAAAAGACACGAGCAGTACTTC. Its translation: CSAPGLAGAGKRHEQYF. J is TRBJ2-7 and V is TRBV20-1, with 14 bases fitting TRBD2. The J segment lost 5 bases and the V segment lost 5 bases, leaving 14 bases of the junction unmatched. Germline V gene sequence: CDR1 DFQATT, CDR2 SNEGSKA (reference sequence). This CDR3 has 17 amino acids.

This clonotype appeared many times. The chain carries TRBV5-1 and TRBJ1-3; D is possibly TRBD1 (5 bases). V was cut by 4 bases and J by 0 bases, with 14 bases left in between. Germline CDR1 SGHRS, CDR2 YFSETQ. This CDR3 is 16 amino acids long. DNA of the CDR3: TGCGCCAGCAGCCTGGGACTGGCCAACTCTGGAAACACCATATATTTT. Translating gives CASSLGLANSGNTIYF.

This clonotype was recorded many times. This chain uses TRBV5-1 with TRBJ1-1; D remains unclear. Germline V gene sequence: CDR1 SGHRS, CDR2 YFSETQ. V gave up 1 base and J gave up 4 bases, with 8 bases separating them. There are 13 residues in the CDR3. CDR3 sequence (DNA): TGCGCCAGCAGCTTGCGAACCTCCACTGAAGCTTTCTTT. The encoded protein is CASSLRTSTEAFF.

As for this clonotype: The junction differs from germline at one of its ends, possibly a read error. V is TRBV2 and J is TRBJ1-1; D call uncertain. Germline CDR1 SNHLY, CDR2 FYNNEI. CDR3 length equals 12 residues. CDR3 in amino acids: CDSRRENTEAFF. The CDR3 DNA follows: TGTGACAGCCGAAGGGAGAACACTGAAGCTTTCTTT.

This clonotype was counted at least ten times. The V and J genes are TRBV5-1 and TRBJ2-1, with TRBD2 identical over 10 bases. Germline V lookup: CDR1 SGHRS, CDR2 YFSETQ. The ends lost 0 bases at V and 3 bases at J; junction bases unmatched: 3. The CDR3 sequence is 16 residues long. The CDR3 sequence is CASSLEPSGGYNEQFF. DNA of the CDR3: TGCGCCAGCAGCTTGGAACCTAGCGGGGGCTACAATGAGCAGTTCTTC.

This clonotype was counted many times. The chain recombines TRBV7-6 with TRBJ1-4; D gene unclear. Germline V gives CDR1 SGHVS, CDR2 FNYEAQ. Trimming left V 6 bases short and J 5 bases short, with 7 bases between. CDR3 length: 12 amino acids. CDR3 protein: CASRDLNEKLFF. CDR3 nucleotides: TGTGCCAGCAGGGATCTGAATGAAAAACTGTTTTTT.

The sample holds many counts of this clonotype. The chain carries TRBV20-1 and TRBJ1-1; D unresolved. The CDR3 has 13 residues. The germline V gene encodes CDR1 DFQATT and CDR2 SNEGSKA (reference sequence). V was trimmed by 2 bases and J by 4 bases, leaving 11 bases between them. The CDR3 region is CSARSGIGTEAFF. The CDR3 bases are TGCAGTGCTAGATCTGGGATAGGCACTGAAGCTTTCTTT.

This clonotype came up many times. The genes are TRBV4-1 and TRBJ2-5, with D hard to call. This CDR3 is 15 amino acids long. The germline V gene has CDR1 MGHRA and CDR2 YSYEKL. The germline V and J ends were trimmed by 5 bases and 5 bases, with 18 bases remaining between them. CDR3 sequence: CASSKPLGPRETQYF. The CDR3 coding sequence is TGCGCCAGCAGCAAGCCCTTGGGTCCTCGGGAGACCCAGTACTTC.

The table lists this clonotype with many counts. Here the CDR3 DNA reads TGTGCCAGCAGCTCGGACAGGGGCACAGATACGCAGTATTTT. The encoded protein is CASSSDRGTDTQYF. The chain is built from TRBV5-5 and TRBJ2-3, with 8 bases matching TRBD1. The trim removed 3 bases at V and 1 base at J, leaving 1 base unmatched. The CDR3 consists of 14 residues. Germline lookup yields CDR1 SGHKS and CDR2 YYEKEE (reference sequence).

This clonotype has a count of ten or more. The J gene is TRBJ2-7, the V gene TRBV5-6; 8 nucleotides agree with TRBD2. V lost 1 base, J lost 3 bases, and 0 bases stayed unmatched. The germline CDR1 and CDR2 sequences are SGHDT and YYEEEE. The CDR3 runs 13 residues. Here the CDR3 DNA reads TGTGCCAGCAGCTTGACTAGCGGCTACGAGCAGTACTTC. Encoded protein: CASSLTSGYEQYF.

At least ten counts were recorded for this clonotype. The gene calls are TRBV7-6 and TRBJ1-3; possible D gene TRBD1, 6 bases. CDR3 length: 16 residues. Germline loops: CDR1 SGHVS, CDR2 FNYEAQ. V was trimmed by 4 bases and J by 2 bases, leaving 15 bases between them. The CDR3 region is CASSYIVQGTGNTIYF. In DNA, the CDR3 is TGTGCCAGCAGCTACATAGTACAGGGAACTGGAAACACCATATATTTT.

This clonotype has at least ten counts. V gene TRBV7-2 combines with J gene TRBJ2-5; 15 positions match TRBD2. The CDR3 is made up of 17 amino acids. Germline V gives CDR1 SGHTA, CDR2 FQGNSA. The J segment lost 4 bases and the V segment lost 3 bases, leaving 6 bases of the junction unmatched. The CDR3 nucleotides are TGTGCCAGCAGCTTCACACAGGGACTAGCGGGAGGAGAGACCCAGTACTTC. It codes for CASSFTQGLAGGETQYF.

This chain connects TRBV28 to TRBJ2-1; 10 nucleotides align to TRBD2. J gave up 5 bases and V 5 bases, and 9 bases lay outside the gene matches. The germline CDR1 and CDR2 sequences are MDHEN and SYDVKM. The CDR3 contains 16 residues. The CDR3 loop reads CASSLLAGPADNEQFF. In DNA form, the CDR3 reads TGTGCCAGCAGTCTACTAGCGGGACCCGCGGACAATGAGCAGTTCTTC. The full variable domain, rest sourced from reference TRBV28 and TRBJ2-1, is DVKVTQSSRYLVKRTGEKVFLECVQDMDHENMFWYRQDPGLGLRLIYFSYDVKMKEKGDIPEGYSVSREKKERFSLILESASTNQTSMYLCASSLLAGPADNEQFFGPGTRLTVL.

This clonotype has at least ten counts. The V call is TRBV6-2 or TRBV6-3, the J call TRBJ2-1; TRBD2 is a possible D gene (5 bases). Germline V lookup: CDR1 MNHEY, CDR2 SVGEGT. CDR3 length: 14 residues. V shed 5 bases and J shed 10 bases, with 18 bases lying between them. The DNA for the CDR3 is TGTGCCAGCAGTGAAACCCCCCATGGAGGCGAGCAGTTCTTC. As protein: CASSETPHGGEQFF.

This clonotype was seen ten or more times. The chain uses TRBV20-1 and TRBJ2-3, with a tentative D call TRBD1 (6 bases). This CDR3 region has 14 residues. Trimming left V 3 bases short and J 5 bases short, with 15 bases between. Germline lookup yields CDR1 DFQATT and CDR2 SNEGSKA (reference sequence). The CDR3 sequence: CSASYLGAEDTQYF. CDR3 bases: TGCAGTGCTAGTTATCTGGGGGCGGAAGATACGCAGTATTTT.

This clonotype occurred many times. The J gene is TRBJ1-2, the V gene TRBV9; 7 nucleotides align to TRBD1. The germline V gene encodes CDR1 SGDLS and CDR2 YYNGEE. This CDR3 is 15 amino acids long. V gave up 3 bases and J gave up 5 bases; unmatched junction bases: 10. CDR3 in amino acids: CASSATGSASYGYTF. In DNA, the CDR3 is TGTGCCAGCAGCGCGACAGGGAGCGCATCTTATGGCTACACCTTC. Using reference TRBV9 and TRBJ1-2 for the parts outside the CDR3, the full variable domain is DSGVTQTPKHLITATGQRVTLRCSPRSGDLSVYWYQQSLDQGLQFLIQYYNGEERAKGNILERFSAQQFPDLHSELNLSSLELGDSALYFCASSATGSASYGYTFGSGTRLTVV.

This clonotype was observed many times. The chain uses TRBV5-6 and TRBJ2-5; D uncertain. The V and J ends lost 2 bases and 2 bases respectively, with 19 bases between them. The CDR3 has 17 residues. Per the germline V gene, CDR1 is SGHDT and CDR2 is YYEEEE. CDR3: CASSFTTARKPQETQYF. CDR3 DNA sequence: TGTGCCAGCAGCTTCACTACAGCCCGAAAACCTCAAGAGACCCAGTACTTC.

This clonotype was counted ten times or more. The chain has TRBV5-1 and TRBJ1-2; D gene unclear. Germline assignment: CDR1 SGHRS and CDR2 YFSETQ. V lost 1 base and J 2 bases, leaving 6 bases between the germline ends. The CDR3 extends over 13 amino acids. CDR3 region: CASSLYGNYGYTF. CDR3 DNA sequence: TGCGCCAGCAGCTTGTATGGGAACTATGGCTACACCTTC.